This T cell receptor (beta chain) originates from a study of cytomegalovirus exposure and HLA in healthy donors. It was with 60 Vbeta and 13 Jbeta primers that the PCR ran. The table came from immunoSEQ multiplex PCR; TCRdb's copy has only in-frame clones and leaves some out. The sample includes under 150,000 clones, more than 70% of them seen just once. Points from the study as a whole: Later analysis indicated greater clonal expansion among HLA-associated TCR beta chains than among equally common other chains. One variant, a missense change in DCLRE1C, was linked in a later analysis to TCR beta V- and J-gene trimming. Across HLA loci, a later analysis found differing TCR association rates, with DRB1 most and HLA-C fewest.

Notes on this clone: Its antigen is not known.

The CDR3 spans 11 residues. Germline V gene sequence: CDR1 SGHRS, CDR2 YFSETQ. Trimming took 2 bases from V and 5 from J, leaving 4 bases between them. The sequenced sample consisted of PBMCs. The chain couples TRBV5-1 to TRBJ2-5, with D hard to call. This receptor was identified in a man aged 45-65 years in good health and CMV-seronegative. The CDR3 reads CASSFEETQYF. The CDR3, as DNA: TGCGCCAGCAGCTTTGAGGAGACCCAGTACTTC.